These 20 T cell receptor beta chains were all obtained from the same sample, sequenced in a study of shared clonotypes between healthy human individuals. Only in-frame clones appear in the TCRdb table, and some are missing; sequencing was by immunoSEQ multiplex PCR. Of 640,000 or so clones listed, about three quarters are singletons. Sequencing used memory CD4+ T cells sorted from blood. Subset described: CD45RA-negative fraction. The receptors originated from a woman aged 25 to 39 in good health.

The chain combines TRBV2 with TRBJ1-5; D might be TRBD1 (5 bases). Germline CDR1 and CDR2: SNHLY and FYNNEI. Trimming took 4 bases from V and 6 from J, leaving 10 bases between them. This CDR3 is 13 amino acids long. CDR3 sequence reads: CASSGGEPQPQHF. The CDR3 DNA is TGTGCCAGCAGTGGGGGGGAGCCTCAGCCCCAGCATTTT.

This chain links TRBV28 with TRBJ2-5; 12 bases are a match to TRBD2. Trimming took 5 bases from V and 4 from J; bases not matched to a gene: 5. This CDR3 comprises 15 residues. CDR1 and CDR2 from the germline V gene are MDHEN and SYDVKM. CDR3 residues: CASSLAGGPRETQYF. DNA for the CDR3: TGTGCCAGCAGTCTAGCGGGAGGGCCCCGAGAGACCCAGTACTTC.

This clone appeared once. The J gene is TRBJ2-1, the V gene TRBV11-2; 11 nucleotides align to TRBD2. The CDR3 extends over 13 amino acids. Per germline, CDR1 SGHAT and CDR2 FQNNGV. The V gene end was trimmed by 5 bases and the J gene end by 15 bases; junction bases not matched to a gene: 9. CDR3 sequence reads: CASSPTSGTMRFF. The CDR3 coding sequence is TGTGCCAGCAGCCCGACTAGCGGGACAATGCGGTTCTTC.

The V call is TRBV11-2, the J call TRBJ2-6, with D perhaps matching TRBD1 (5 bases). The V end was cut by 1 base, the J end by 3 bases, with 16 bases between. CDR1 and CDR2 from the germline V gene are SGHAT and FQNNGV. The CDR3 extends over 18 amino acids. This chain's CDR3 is CASSLVRGKTYGANVLTF. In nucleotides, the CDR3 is TGTGCCAGCAGCTTAGTAAGGGGCAAAACATATGGGGCCAACGTCCTGACTTTC.

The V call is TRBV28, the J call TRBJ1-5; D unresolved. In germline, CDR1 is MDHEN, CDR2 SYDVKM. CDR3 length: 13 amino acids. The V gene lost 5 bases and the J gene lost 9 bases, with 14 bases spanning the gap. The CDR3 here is CASSKEARRPQHF. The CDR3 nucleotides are TGTGCCAGCAGTAAGGAGGCCCGTCGGCCCCAGCATTTT.

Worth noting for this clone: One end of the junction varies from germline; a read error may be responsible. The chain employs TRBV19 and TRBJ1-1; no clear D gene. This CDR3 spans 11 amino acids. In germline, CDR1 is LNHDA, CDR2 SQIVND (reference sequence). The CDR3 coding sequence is TGTGCCAGTAGTGGGAACAGTGAAGCTTTCTTT. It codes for CASSGNSEAFF.

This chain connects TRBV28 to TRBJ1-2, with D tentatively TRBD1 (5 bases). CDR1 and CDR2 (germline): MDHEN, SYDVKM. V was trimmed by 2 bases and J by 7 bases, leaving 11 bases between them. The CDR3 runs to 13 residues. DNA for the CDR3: TGTGCCAGCAGTTTAGTCAGGGCGTTTGGCTACACCTTC. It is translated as CASSLVRAFGYTF.

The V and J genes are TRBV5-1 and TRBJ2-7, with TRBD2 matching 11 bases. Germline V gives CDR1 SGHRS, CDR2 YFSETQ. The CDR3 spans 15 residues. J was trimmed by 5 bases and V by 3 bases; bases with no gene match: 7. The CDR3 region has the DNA TGCGCCAGCAGCTGGGCTATGACTAGCGGGAACGAGCAGTACTTC. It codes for CASSWAMTSGNEQYF.

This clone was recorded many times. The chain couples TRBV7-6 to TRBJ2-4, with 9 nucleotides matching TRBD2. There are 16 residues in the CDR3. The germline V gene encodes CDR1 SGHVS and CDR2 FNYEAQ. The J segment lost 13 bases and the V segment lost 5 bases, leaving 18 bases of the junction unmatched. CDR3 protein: CASSPKDVRGREGQYF. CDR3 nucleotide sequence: TGTGCCAGCAGCCCAAAAGACGTACGTGGGCGGGAGGGCCAGTACTTC.

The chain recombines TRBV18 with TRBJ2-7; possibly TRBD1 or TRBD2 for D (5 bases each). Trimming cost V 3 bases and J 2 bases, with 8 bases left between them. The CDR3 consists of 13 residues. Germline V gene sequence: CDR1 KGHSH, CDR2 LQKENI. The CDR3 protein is CASSPGEPYEQYF. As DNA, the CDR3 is TGTGCCAGCTCACCGGGGGAACCCTACGAGCAGTACTTC.

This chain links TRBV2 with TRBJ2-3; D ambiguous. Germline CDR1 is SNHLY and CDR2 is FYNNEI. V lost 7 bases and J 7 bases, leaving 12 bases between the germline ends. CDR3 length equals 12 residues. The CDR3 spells CASKDLGYTQYF. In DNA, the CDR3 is TGTGCCAGCAAAGACCTCGGGTATACGCAGTATTTT.

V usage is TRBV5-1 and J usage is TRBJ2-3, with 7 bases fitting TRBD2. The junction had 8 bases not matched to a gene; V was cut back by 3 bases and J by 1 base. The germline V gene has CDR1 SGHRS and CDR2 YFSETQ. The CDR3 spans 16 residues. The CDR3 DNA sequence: TGCGCCAGCAGCTACCATAGCGGGCCCGGCACAGATACGCAGTATTTT. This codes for CASSYHSGPGTDTQYF.

CDR3: CAWSGQKETQYF. In DNA, the CDR3 is TGTGCCTGGAGCGGACAGAAAGAGACCCAGTACTTC. This rearrangement joins TRBV30 to TRBJ2-5; D perhaps matches TRBD1 (6 bases). V lost 3 bases and J 3 bases, leaving 8 bases between the germline ends. The germline V gene has CDR1 GTSNPN and CDR2 SVGIG (reference sequence). This CDR3 contains 12 residues.

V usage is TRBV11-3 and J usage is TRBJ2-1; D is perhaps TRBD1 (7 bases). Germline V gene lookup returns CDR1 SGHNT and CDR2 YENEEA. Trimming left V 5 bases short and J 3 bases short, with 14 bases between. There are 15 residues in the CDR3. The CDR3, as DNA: TGTGCCAGCAGCCCTCAGGGGGGCGGCTACAATGAGCAGTTCTTC. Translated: CASSPQGGGYNEQFF.

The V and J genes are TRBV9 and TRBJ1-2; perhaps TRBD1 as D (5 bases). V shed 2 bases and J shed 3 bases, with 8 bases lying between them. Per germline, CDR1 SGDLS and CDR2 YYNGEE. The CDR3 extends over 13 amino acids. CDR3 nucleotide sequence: TGTGCCAGCAGCGTTGGGGGGGACTATGGCTACACCTTC. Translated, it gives CASSVGGDYGYTF.

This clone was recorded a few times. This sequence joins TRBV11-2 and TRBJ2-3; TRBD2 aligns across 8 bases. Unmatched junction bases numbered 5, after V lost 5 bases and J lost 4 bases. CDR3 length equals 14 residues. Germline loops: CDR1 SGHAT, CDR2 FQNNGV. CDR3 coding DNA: TGTGCCAGCAGCCCGCCGGGGGGGCCAGATACGCAGTATTTT. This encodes CASSPPGGPDTQYF.

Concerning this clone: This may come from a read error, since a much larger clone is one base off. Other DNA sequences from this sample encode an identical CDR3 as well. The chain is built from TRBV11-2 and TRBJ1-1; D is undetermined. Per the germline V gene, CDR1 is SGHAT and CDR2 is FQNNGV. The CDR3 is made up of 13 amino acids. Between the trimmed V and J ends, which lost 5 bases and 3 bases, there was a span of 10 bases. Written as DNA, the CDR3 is TGTGCCAGCAGCAGTCAGAGGGACACTGAAGCTTTCTTT. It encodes CASSSQRDTEAFF.

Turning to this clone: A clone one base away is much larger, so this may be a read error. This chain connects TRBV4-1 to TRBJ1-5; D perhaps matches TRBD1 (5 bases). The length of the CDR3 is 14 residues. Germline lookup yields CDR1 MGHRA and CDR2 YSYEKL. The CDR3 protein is CASSQEDRYQHQHF. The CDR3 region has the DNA TGCGCCAGCAGCCAAGAAGACAGATATCAGCACCAGCATTTT.

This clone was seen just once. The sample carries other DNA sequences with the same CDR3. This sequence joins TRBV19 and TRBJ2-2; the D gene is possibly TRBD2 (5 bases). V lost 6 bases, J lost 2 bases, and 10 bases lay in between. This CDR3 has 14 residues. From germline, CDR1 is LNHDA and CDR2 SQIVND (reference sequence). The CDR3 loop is CASRGPGNTGELFF. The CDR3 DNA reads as TGTGCCAGTAGAGGTCCGGGAAACACCGGGGAGCTGTTTTTT.

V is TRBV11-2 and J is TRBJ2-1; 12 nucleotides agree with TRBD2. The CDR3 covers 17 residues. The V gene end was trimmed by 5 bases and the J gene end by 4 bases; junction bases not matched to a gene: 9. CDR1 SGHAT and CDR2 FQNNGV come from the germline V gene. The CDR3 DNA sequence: TGTGCCAGCAGCGAACCAACTAGCGGGGGGTTGTACAATGAGCAGTTCTTC. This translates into CASSEPTSGGLYNEQFF.